These 24 T cell receptor beta chains originate from one sample sequenced in a study of T cell repertoires in aging, cancer and after chemotherapy. TRB rearrangements spanning V, D and J were amplified using mixed TRB-A/B primers. TCRdb recomputed calls from the multiplex PCR reads with MiXCR, one row per CDR3 protein. The sample lists about 4,500 distinct CDR3 sequences, roughly 64% occurring once. TCR beta rearrangements were amplified from peripheral blood genomic DNA. The specimen sequenced was blood. The receptors shown here come from a human donor with a solid tumor.

The chain carries TRBV12-3 or TRBV12-4 and TRBJ2-3; D possibly uses TRBD1 or TRBD2 (6 bases each). The length of the CDR3 is 17 residues. V was trimmed by 3 bases and J by 3 bases, leaving 19 bases between them. CDR3 residues: CASSFRGAGAGTDTQYF. CDR3 in DNA: TGTGCCAGCAGTTTTAGGGGGGCAGGGGCTGGAACAGATACGCAGTATTTT.

A few counts support this clonotype. CDR3 sequence: CASRDRGGNEQFF. The CDR3 DNA sequence: TGTGCCAGCAGGGACAGGGGGGGCAATGAGCAGTTCTTC. This chain links TRBV6-1 with TRBJ2-1; 10 nucleotides agree with TRBD1. CDR1 is MNHNS and CDR2 is SASEGT in the germline V gene. The length of the CDR3 is 13 residues. The V segment lost 6 bases and the J segment 6 bases; nucleotides outside the gene matches: 2.

This clonotype was picked up a small number of times. V and J are TRBV6-6 and TRBJ1-2; D unresolved. The CDR3 totals 13 residues. The V end was cut by 2 bases, the J end by 0 bases, with 4 bases between. In germline, CDR1 is MNHNY, CDR2 SVGAGI (reference sequence). The CDR3 DNA is TGTGCCAGCAGTTACGAAACTAACTATGGCTACACCTTC. As protein: CASSYETNYGYTF.

The chain links TRBV7-9 to TRBJ1-1; TRBD1 might be the D (5 bases). CDR1 is SEHNR and CDR2 is FQNEAQ in the germline V gene (reference sequence). The CDR3 sequence is 13 residues long. V was pared by 5 bases and J by 5 bases, with 12 bases between. For the CDR3, the DNA is TGTGCCAGCAGCAACCAGGGAAGAACTGAAGCTTTCTTT. Protein product: CASSNQGRTEAFF.

The chain uses TRBV27 and TRBJ2-7, with 9 positions matching TRBD2. Germline-derived CDR1 and CDR2 are MNHEY and SMNVEV (reference sequence). This CDR3 contains 18 residues. The V gene end was trimmed by 8 bases and the J gene end by 0 bases; junction bases not matched to a gene: 17. CDR3 residues: CASRLNAGGASYSYEQYF. The DNA of the CDR3 is TGTGCCAGCCGACTTAACGCGGGGGGGGCATCTTACTCCTACGAGCAGTACTTC.

The sample holds a few counts of this clonotype. The rearrangement uses TRBV10-3 and TRBJ2-1; 12 bases align to TRBD2. The CDR3 runs 16 residues. The J segment lost 5 bases and the V segment lost 2 bases, leaving 4 bases of the junction unmatched. In germline, CDR1 is ENHRY, CDR2 SYGVKD. CDR3 loop: CAISEPTSGGHNEQFF. In DNA form, the CDR3 reads TGTGCCATCAGTGAGCCGACTAGCGGGGGCCACAATGAGCAGTTCTTC.

This clonotype was picked up a small number of times. The chain employs TRBV7-2 and TRBJ2-7; TRBD1 might be the D (6 bases). The CDR3 length is 15 residues. Trimming removed 1 base at V and 6 bases at J, with 16 bases between. Germline assignment: CDR1 SGHTA and CDR2 FQGNSA. The CDR3 region has the DNA TGTGCCAGCAGCTTAGTGACGTGGGGGCCCGGCGAGCAGTACTTC. As protein: CASSLVTWGPGEQYF.

The chain couples TRBV19 to TRBJ2-3, with a possible D match to TRBD2 (5 bases). Deletions cut 9 bases from V and 0 bases from J, with 19 bases between. CDR3 length: 16 amino acids. CDR1 and CDR2 (germline): LNHDA, SQIVND (reference sequence). The CDR3 loop is CASSLDGVGSTDTQYF. The CDR3 region has the DNA TGTGCCAGCAGCTTGGACGGGGTCGGGAGCACAGATACGCAGTATTTT.

The chain carries TRBV7-2 and TRBJ2-1, with D perhaps matching TRBD1 or TRBD2 (5 bases each). V lost 5 bases to trimming and J lost 1 base, with 18 bases between them. The length of the CDR3 is 17 residues. Germline values: CDR1 SGHTA, CDR2 FQGNSA. The DNA for the CDR3 is TGTGCCAGCAGCCCCGGACCCTTGGGGGTGTCCTACAATGAGCAGTTCTTC. This translates into CASSPGPLGVSYNEQFF.

This sequence joins TRBV6-2 or TRBV6-3 and TRBJ1-6; TRBD1 aligns across 8 bases. The trim removed 11 bases at V and 6 bases at J, leaving 12 bases unmatched. Germline V gene data show CDR1 as MNHEY and CDR2 as SVGEGT. CDR3 length: 15 amino acids. The chain's CDR3 is CASGRGQATNSPLHF. The DNA of the CDR3 is TGTGCCTCGGGCAGGGGACAGGCTACTAATTCACCCCTCCACTTT.

V is TRBV6-1 and J is TRBJ2-2; D call uncertain. This CDR3 has 12 residues. Germline assignment: CDR1 MNHNS and CDR2 SASEGT. V gave up 7 bases and J gave up 0 bases, with 3 bases separating them. The CDR3 region is CASTANTGELFF. CDR3 nucleotides: TGTGCCAGCACAGCGAACACCGGGGAGCTGTTTTTT.

This sequence joins TRBV19 and TRBJ2-1, with TRBD1 as a possible D gene (7 bases). Germline-derived CDR1 and CDR2 are LNHDA and SQIVND (reference sequence). The CDR3 is 15 residues long. Trimming stripped 7 bases from V and 5 bases from J, with 18 bases between. The CDR3 here is CASTPRGATHNEQFF. The DNA for the CDR3 is TGTGCCAGTACCCCCAGGGGGGCAACCCACAATGAGCAGTTCTTC.

By frequency in the sample, this clonotype is large (0.1 to 1%). V usage is TRBV6-5 and J usage is TRBJ1-2; 9 bases agree with TRBD1. Per germline, CDR1 MNHEY and CDR2 SVGAGI. The CDR3 has 16 amino acids. J was trimmed by 3 bases and V by 2 bases; bases with no gene match: 7. In DNA, the CDR3 is TGTGCCAGCAGTTACCAAACCGGGACAGGGCACTATGGCTACACCTTC. This translates into CASSYQTGTGHYGYTF.

The chain combines TRBV18 with TRBJ1-1; 11 bases align to TRBD1. CDR3 size: 15 residues. V was clipped by 6 bases and J by 1 base; unmatched bases: 4. Germline lookup yields CDR1 KGHSH and CDR2 LQKENI. CDR3 nucleotides: TGTGCCAGCTCCCGGACAGGGGGCACGAACACTGAAGCTTTCTTT. Translation gives CASSRTGGTNTEAFF.

V and J are TRBV6-1 and TRBJ1-5; 8 nucleotides align to TRBD1. Germline CDR1 and CDR2: MNHNS and SASEGT. This CDR3 contains 15 residues. After removal of 6 bases from V and 6 bases from J, the junction contained 10 bases not matched to a gene. As DNA, the CDR3 is TGTGCCAGCAGCCCAGGACAGGGTTTTAGTCAGCCCCAGCATTTT. Translation gives CASSPGQGFSQPQHF.

The chain recombines TRBV7-6 with TRBJ2-7; TRBD2 might be the D (5 bases). V was clipped by 2 bases and J by 2 bases, with 10 bases between them. The germline CDR1 and CDR2 sequences are SGHVS and FNYEAQ. The CDR3 is made up of 14 amino acids. The CDR3 DNA reads as TGTGCCAGCAGCTTAAGCGGCCAGACCTACGAGCAGTACTTC. It codes for CASSLSGQTYEQYF.

V is TRBV6-5 and J is TRBJ1-1, with D possibly TRBD1 on 6 matching bases. The germline V gene encodes CDR1 MNHEY and CDR2 SVGAGI. V was clipped by 2 bases and J by 8 bases, with 9 bases between them. This CDR3 comprises 12 residues. CDR3 bases: TGTGCCAGCAGTTACGGGGGGACAGAAGCTTTCTTT. It is translated as CASSYGGTEAFF.

The CDR3 spells CASSLERSDYGYTF. The CDR3 DNA sequence: TGTGCCAGCAGCTTAGAAAGGAGCGACTATGGCTACACCTTC. The rearrangement uses TRBV7-9 and TRBJ1-2; D gene ambiguous. CDR1 and CDR2 from the germline V gene are SEHNR and FQNEAQ (reference sequence). V lost 1 base and J 3 bases, leaving 9 bases between the germline ends. The CDR3 is made up of 14 amino acids.

The genes are TRBV7-9 and TRBJ2-7, with 13 bases fitting TRBD2. The ends lost 5 bases at V and 0 bases at J; junction bases unmatched: 7. The CDR3 has 17 amino acids. CDR1 is SEHNR, CDR2 FQNEAQ, per germline (reference sequence). CDR3 residues: CASSRGTSGESSYEQYF. CDR3 DNA: TGTGCCAGCAGCCGCGGGACTAGCGGGGAGAGCTCCTACGAGCAGTACTTC.

The chain combines TRBV6-2 or TRBV6-3 with TRBJ1-3; D unclear. The CDR3 spans 16 residues. The V end was cut by 2 bases, the J end by 0 bases, with 11 bases between. The germline gives CDR1 MNHEY, CDR2 SVGEGT. The CDR3 DNA reads TGTGCCAGCAGTTACGGGCGCAGGTACTCTGGAAACACCATATATTTT. It yields the protein CASSYGRRYSGNTIYF.

This sequence joins TRBV15 and TRBJ2-3; maybe TRBD1 (6 bases). The CDR3 length is 14 residues. CDR1 is LNHNV, CDR2 YYDKDF, per germline (reference sequence). V lost 11 bases and J lost 3, with 18 bases in between. The CDR3 protein is CAARTVVGTDTQYF. In nucleotides, the CDR3 is TGTGCCGCCCGGACAGTCGTCGGGACAGATACGCAGTATTTT.

This chain connects TRBV12-3 or TRBV12-4 to TRBJ1-3; 7 bases fit TRBD1. Trimming at V came to 8 bases and at J to 4 bases, leaving 5 bases not matched to a gene. This CDR3 comprises 13 residues. The CDR3 nucleotides are TGTGCCAGCGTTCAGGGGGGGGGAAACACCATATATTTT. Translation: CASVQGGGNTIYF.

Here the CDR3 DNA reads TGTGCCACCAGCTTGGACAGGGGGCTTTCACCCCTCCACTTT. It encodes CATSLDRGLSPLHF. The chain carries TRBV15 and TRBJ1-6, with 11 bases identical to TRBD1. Germline CDR1 reads LNHNV; CDR2 reads YYDKDF (reference sequence). With V trimmed by 5 bases and J by 9 bases, 3 bases remained unmatched. The CDR3 has 14 amino acids.

The chain recombines TRBV12-3 or TRBV12-4 with TRBJ2-7; TRBD2 matches 11 bases. J lost 1 base, V lost 5 bases, and 4 bases had no gene match. The CDR3 loop spans 15 amino acids. The CDR3 loop is CASSKRTSGSYEQYF. In DNA form, the CDR3 reads TGTGCCAGCAGTAAAAGGACTAGCGGGTCCTACGAGCAGTACTTC.